The present TCR beta chain was sequenced within a study of neurological immune-mediated disorders. Using its own MiXCR run on the 5' RACE reads, TCRdb lists one record per CDR3 protein. The data hold more than 60,000 distinct CDR3 sequences, with roughly 4% observed a single time. This clonotype has ten or more counts. The antigen is undetermined. The germline V gene has CDR1 SGHRS and CDR2 YFSETQ. V was trimmed by 2 bases and J by 0 bases, leaving 13 bases between them. There are 16 residues in the CDR3. Libraries used 2 million unsorted PBMCs kept frozen in RNAlater. Regarding the study as a whole: None of the CDR3 amino acid sequences of expanded clones recurred across subjects, suggesting private repertoires in all groups. Phylogenetic analysis grouped 18 of 34 multiple sclerosis patients' repertoires together, suggesting a possible repertoire signature.

This receptor was obtained from a woman aged 45-65 years with multiple sclerosis. This chain connects TRBV5-1 to TRBJ2-3; D not certain. The sequencing sample was made of PBMCs. The CDR3 DNA follows: TGCGCCAGCAGCTTTAGGTACCGCACTAGCACAGATACGCAGTATTTT. Translation: CASSFRYRTSTDTQYF.